The 31 T cell receptor beta chains below were found in one sample sequenced in a study of blood T cells in healthy people across ages. The second PCR ran about 7 to 12 cycles with a sample-barcoded 5' primer and J-beta primers. TCRdb processed the 5' RACE reads anew with MiXCR; each CDR3 protein has one entry. This table holds almost 800,000 distinct CDR3 sequences, roughly 60% found once. Sequencing input: blood. Receptors were obtained from a man younger than 45 in good health.

J is TRBJ1-2 and V is TRBV29-1; TRBD1 agrees at 9 bases. The CDR3 contains 15 residues. The trim removed 6 bases at V and 2 bases at J, leaving 10 bases unmatched. Germline CDR1 reads SQVTM; CDR2 reads ANQGSEA. The CDR3 DNA sequence: TGCAGCGTCGCACCCGGGACAGGGATCAACTATGGCTACACCTTC. Translated: CSVAPGTGINYGYTF.

The V call is TRBV2, the J call TRBJ2-2, with a weak D call TRBD2 (5 bases). Germline CDR1 is SNHLY and CDR2 is FYNNEI. The CDR3 consists of 12 residues. Trimming took off 8 bases at V and 6 bases at J, with 10 bases between the two ends. The DNA for the CDR3 is TGTGCCAGCGGAGGTAGCGCCGGGGAGCTGTTTTTT. As protein: CASGGSAGELFF.

V gene TRBV7-9 combines with J gene TRBJ2-1, with D possibly being TRBD2 (6 bases). V lost 0 bases and J lost 7, with 13 bases in between. Germline-derived CDR1 and CDR2 are SEHNR and FQNEAQ (reference sequence). The CDR3 runs to 15 residues. Here the CDR3 DNA reads TGTGCCAGCAGCTTAGCTCGGGACTGGAGAAATGAGCAGTTCTTC. It is translated as CASSLARDWRNEQFF. The full variable domain, with the rest looked up from reference TRBV7-9 and TRBJ2-1, is DTGVSQNPRHKITKRGQNVTFRCDPISEHNRLYWYRQTLGQGPEFLTYFQNEAQLEKSRLLSDRFSAERPKGSFSTLEIQRTEQGDSAMYLCASSLARDWRNEQFFGPGTRLTVL.

This clonotype was counted a few times. The V call is TRBV20-1, the J call TRBJ2-7, with TRBD2 identical over 10 bases. CDR3 length: 13 residues. V was clipped by 7 bases and J by 6 bases; unmatched bases: 9. The germline V gene encodes CDR1 DFQATT and CDR2 SNEGSKA (reference sequence). Written as DNA, the CDR3 is TGCAGTGTTCAGCGGGGGGGCTTAAGCGAGCAGTACTTC. This codes for CSVQRGGLSEQYF.

The chain recombines TRBV5-1 with TRBJ1-2, with a possible D match to TRBD1 (5 bases). The length of the CDR3 is 15 residues. V was shortened by 4 bases and J by 0 bases, with 13 bases between the two germline ends. Germline-derived CDR1 and CDR2 are SGHRS and YFSETQ. CDR3 DNA: TGCGCCAGCAGCGAGGGACGGCCTGCTAACTATGGCTACACCTTC. Its protein is CASSEGRPANYGYTF.

CDR3 in amino acids: CASSLGRRGNTGELFF. The CDR3 DNA reads TGTGCCAGCAGCTTAGGACGGAGGGGGAACACCGGGGAGCTGTTTTTT. The chain links TRBV7-2 to TRBJ2-2; a weak D match, TRBD2 (6 bases). Looked up from germline, CDR1 is SGHTA and CDR2 is FQGNSA. The V gene lost 1 base and the J gene lost 1 base, with 10 bases spanning the gap. The CDR3 totals 16 residues.

V usage is TRBV28 and J usage is TRBJ1-6, with TRBD1 matching over 8 bases. The V segment lost 8 bases and the J segment 5 bases; nucleotides outside the gene matches: 5. This CDR3 is built from 14 residues. Germline CDR1 MDHEN, CDR2 SYDVKM. In DNA, the CDR3 is TGTGCCAGCTCGACAGGGGACCATAATTCACCCCTCCACTTT. This encodes CASSTGDHNSPLHF.

The chain is built from TRBV20-1 and TRBJ2-5; a possible D gene is TRBD2 (6 bases). Deletions cut 0 bases from V and 1 base from J, with 12 bases between. Germline lookup yields CDR1 DFQATT and CDR2 SNEGSKA (reference sequence). The CDR3 contains 15 residues. The CDR3 reads CSARDWAEGQETQYF. The CDR3 DNA reads as TGCAGTGCTAGAGATTGGGCGGAGGGCCAAGAGACCCAGTACTTC.

In its sample, this clonotype was seen a few times. J is TRBJ2-5 and V is TRBV4-2; D remains ambiguous. With the DNA end fitting TRBJ2-7 better, the J assignment may be wrong. CDR3 length: 13 residues. Germline lookup yields CDR1 LGHNA and CDR2 YNFKEQ. The CDR3 DNA is TGTGCCAGCAGCCAAGATCTCTGGGACGAGCAGTACTTC. This gives the protein CASSQDLWDEQYF.

The gene calls are TRBV7-9 and TRBJ2-7, with 10 positions matching TRBD2. V shed 5 bases and J 0 bases; nucleotides not matched to a gene: 7. The CDR3 length is 16 residues. Per the germline V gene, CDR1 is SEHNR and CDR2 is FQNEAQ (reference sequence). CDR3 region: CASSQGRTSGSYEQYF. Written as DNA, the CDR3 is TGTGCCAGCAGCCAAGGAAGGACTAGCGGCTCCTACGAGCAGTACTTC.

About this clonotype: At one end, the junction sequence differs from germline, possibly due to a read error. The CDR3 DNA is TGTGCCGGCAGCTACCTAGCGGGGCTCCAAGAGACCCAGTACTTC. Amino acids: CAGSYLAGLQETQYF. The chain couples TRBV7-2 to TRBJ2-5, with 9 bases aligning to TRBD2. CDR1 and CDR2 (germline): SGHTA, FQGNSA. The length of the CDR3 is 15 residues.

This clonotype was seen more than once but under ten times. This chain links TRBV27 with TRBJ2-7; D tentatively reads TRBD1 or TRBD2 (5 bases each). The ends were cut back, 3 bases at V and 3 bases at J, with 15 bases in the middle. The length of the CDR3 is 15 residues. CDR1 is MNHEY, CDR2 SMNVEV, per germline (reference sequence). CDR3 sequence (DNA): TGTGCCAGCAGTTTCCGGGACCCTAGCCTCTACGAGCAGTACTTC. Residues: CASSFRDPSLYEQYF.

The rearrangement links TRBV2 to TRBJ2-3; 9 nucleotides agree with TRBD2. The germline CDR1 and CDR2 sequences are SNHLY and FYNNEI. CDR3 length equals 16 residues. The J segment lost 4 bases and the V segment lost 3 bases, leaving 8 bases of the junction unmatched. In nucleotides, the CDR3 is TGTGCCAGCAGTGAGATAAGTAGCGGGAGTTCAGATACGCAGTATTTT. Encoded protein: CASSEISSGSSDTQYF. Full variable domain (rest looked up from reference TRBV2 and TRBJ2-3): EPEVTQTPSHQVTQMGQEVILRCVPISNHLYFYWYRQILGQKVEFLVSFYNNEISEKSEIFDDQFSVERPDGSNFTLKIRSTKLEDSAMYFCASSEISSGSSDTQYFGPGTRLTVL.

This sequence joins TRBV9 and TRBJ1-6; no reliable D call. V lost 4 bases to trimming and J lost 2 bases, with 13 bases between them. The CDR3 loop spans 16 amino acids. Germline V gene lookup returns CDR1 SGDLS and CDR2 YYNGEE. CDR3 nucleotides: TGTGCCAGCAGCTCCTCCCCCCAGGCCTATAATTCACCCCTCCACTTT. Translated: CASSSSPQAYNSPLHF.

This clonotype was counted once. This chain links TRBV12-3 or TRBV12-4 with TRBJ2-3; possibly TRBD2 for D (5 bases). The CDR3 consists of 15 residues. Trimming cost V 4 bases and J 5 bases, with 16 bases left between them. The CDR3 DNA reads TGTGCCAGCAGTTCCCATGCCCGCCGGGGAGATACGCAGTATTTT. It encodes CASSSHARRGDTQYF.

In this sample, this clonotype turned up a few times. This sequence joins TRBV12-3 or TRBV12-4 and TRBJ2-4; D perhaps matches TRBD2 (5 bases). Trimming stripped 10 bases from V and 3 bases from J, with 22 bases between. The CDR3 runs to 16 residues. CDR3 sequence reads: CANHVLKRTGKNIQYF. The CDR3 DNA reads TGTGCCAACCACGTCCTGAAGCGGACGGGCAAAAACATTCAGTACTTC.

This clonotype appeared once. The DNA for the CDR3 is TGTGCCAGCAGCTTTCAGGGGACGGCCGGGGAGCTGTTTTTT. Translated, it gives CASSFQGTAGELFF. The chain recombines TRBV7-8 with TRBJ2-2; D perhaps matches TRBD1 (6 bases). Trimming left V 3 bases short and J 6 bases short, with 11 bases between. This CDR3 is 14 amino acids long. Germline CDR1 and CDR2: SGHVS and FQNEAQ.

This chain connects TRBV5-5 to TRBJ1-2; 11 bases align to TRBD1. This CDR3 comprises 17 residues. Germline loops: CDR1 SGHKS, CDR2 YYEKEE (reference sequence). The J segment lost 2 bases and the V segment lost 0 bases, leaving 6 bases of the junction unmatched. Written as DNA, the CDR3 is TGTGCCAGCAGCTTGGGATACCGGGACAGGGGGAACTATGGCTACACCTTC. This gives the protein CASSLGYRDRGNYGYTF.

The CDR3 DNA reads as TGTGCCAGCAGTGGCTGGGGGGAGCAGTACTTC. This sequence encodes CASSGWGEQYF. The chain recombines TRBV27 with TRBJ2-7; TRBD1 or TRBD2 may be the D gene (5 bases each). CDR3 length equals 11 residues. CDR1 is MNHEY, CDR2 SMNVEV, per germline (reference sequence). The ends were cut back, 5 bases at V and 7 bases at J, with 9 bases in the middle.

This clonotype was observed a few times. J is TRBJ2-5 and V is TRBV5-1; D perhaps matches TRBD1 (6 bases). The CDR3 sequence is 15 residues long. Per germline, CDR1 SGHRS and CDR2 YFSETQ. The V gene lost 2 bases and the J gene lost 2 bases, with 13 bases spanning the gap. The CDR3 protein is CASSFSGQRQETQYF. The CDR3 region has the DNA TGCGCCAGCAGCTTCTCCGGACAGAGACAAGAGACCCAGTACTTC.

The V call is TRBV10-3, the J call TRBJ1-2; 11 bases match TRBD1. Germline CDR1 is ENHRY and CDR2 is SYGVKD. The V gene end was trimmed by 2 bases and the J gene end by 12 bases; junction bases not matched to a gene: 14. CDR3 size: 16 residues. The CDR3 protein is CAISERWEDRGRKDTF. As DNA, the CDR3 is TGTGCCATCAGTGAGAGGTGGGAGGACAGGGGGCGTAAGGACACCTTC.

The rearrangement links TRBV20-1 to TRBJ2-7; TRBD1 aligns across 12 bases. Germline loops: CDR1 DFQATT, CDR2 SNEGSKA (reference sequence). The V gene end was trimmed by 8 bases and the J gene end by 7 bases; junction bases not matched to a gene: 12. The length of the CDR3 is 14 residues. CDR3 sequence: CSPTRDRGRGEQYF. The CDR3 DNA follows: TGCAGTCCTACCCGGGACAGGGGGCGCGGGGAGCAGTACTTC.

As concerns this clonotype: Being one base from a much bigger clone, this may be a read error. The chain is built from TRBV10-2 and TRBJ2-1; D gene ambiguous. Germline V lookup: CDR1 WSHSY, CDR2 SAAADI. CDR3 length equals 13 residues. CDR3 protein: CASSISSCNEQFF. DNA for the CDR3: TGCGCCAGCAGTATCAGCTCCTGCAATGAGCAGTTCTTC.

This chain uses TRBV6-4 with TRBJ2-1, with a possible D match to TRBD2 (5 bases). V lost 6 bases and J lost 9, with 15 bases in between. Germline V gene sequence: CDR1 MRHNA, CDR2 SNTAGT. The CDR3 consists of 13 residues. CDR3 protein: CASSLHSRGEQFF. The CDR3 coding sequence is TGTGCCAGCAGCCTCCACTCACGGGGTGAGCAGTTCTTC.

V usage is TRBV11-2 and J usage is TRBJ2-7; a possible D gene is TRBD2 (6 bases). The CDR3 totals 15 residues. Trimming cost V 1 base and J 3 bases, with 13 bases left between them. CDR1 and CDR2 from the germline V gene are SGHAT and FQNNGV. The CDR3 bases are TGTGCCAGCAGCTTAGTTCTAGCGAGATACTACGAGCAGTACTTC. The encoded protein is CASSLVLARYYEQYF.

V and J are TRBV4-1 and TRBJ2-1, with TRBD2 identical over 9 bases. CDR1 MGHRA and CDR2 YSYEKL come from the germline V gene. V was pared by 4 bases and J by 8 bases, with 6 bases of the junction left unmatched. The CDR3 length is 14 residues. The CDR3 DNA reads as TGCGCCAGCAGCCCGGAGCGGGAGGCAGATGAGCAGTTCTTC. Translation gives CASSPEREADEQFF.

The rearrangement joins TRBV10-2 to TRBJ1-5; D is undetermined. The CDR3 is 14 amino acids. Germline V CDR1 and CDR2: WSHSY, SAAADI. V shed 3 bases and J shed 5 bases, with 11 bases lying between them. The CDR3 sequence is CASSDLGRDQPQHF. The CDR3 DNA reads as TGCGCCAGCAGTGATTTGGGTAGGGATCAGCCCCAGCATTTT.

The chain carries TRBV20-1 and TRBJ2-7; D unresolved. This CDR3 region has 11 residues. Germline V CDR1 and CDR2: DFQATT, SNEGSKA (reference sequence). V was pared by 5 bases and J by 6 bases, with 11 bases between. The CDR3 here is CSAHGGGEQYF. The DNA for the CDR3 is TGCAGTGCTCACGGCGGCGGCGAGCAGTACTTC.

The CDR3 DNA reads TGTGCCAGCAGACCCGCCGGACAGGGTTCCTATAATTCACCCCTCCACTTT. It is translated as CASRPAGQGSYNSPLHF. The chain has TRBV7-9 and TRBJ1-6, with 8 positions matching TRBD1. Germline V CDR1 and CDR2: SEHNR, FQNEAQ (reference sequence). CDR3 size: 17 residues. Unmatched junction bases numbered 8, after V lost 6 bases and J lost 1 base.

The chain links TRBV7-9 to TRBJ1-2, with 7 nucleotides matching TRBD1. The CDR3 runs to 16 residues. CDR1 and CDR2 (germline): SEHNR, FQNEAQ (reference sequence). Losses at the gene ends were 6 bases for V and 5 bases for J; bases not matched to a gene: 15. The CDR3 region has the DNA TGTGCCAGCAGTGTTATCGGAGGGGGCAGGGTTTATGGCTACACCTTC. It encodes CASSVIGGGRVYGYTF.

In its sample, this clonotype was seen a few times. The chain couples TRBV6-2 or TRBV6-3 to TRBJ2-1, with unresolved D. V was shortened by 0 bases and J by 7 bases, with 16 bases between the two germline ends. The germline V gene has CDR1 MNHEY and CDR2 SVGEGT. CDR3 length: 16 amino acids. CDR3 nucleotide sequence: TGTGCCAGCAGTTACTCGTTAGGCGAACGTGAAAATGAGCAGTTCTTC. Residues: CASSYSLGERENEQFF.